This T cell receptor (beta chain) was identified during a study of control samples from healthy donors and cancer patients. Generated by immunoSEQ multiplex PCR, the TCRdb table keeps only in-frame clones and is missing some. This table holds about 270,000 clones, about 80% found once. The source is an older woman with lung cancer. Sample: PBMCs.

The CDR3 DNA sequence: TGCGCCAGCAGCCTTTCCGGGACAGGGAGCAGCACAGATACGCAGTATTTT. It specifies CASSLSGTGSSTDTQYF. This chain links TRBV5-1 with TRBJ2-3, with 9 bases that match TRBD1. This CDR3 region has 17 residues. In germline, CDR1 is SGHRS, CDR2 YFSETQ. The V segment lost 4 bases and the J segment 0 bases; nucleotides outside the gene matches: 9.